This TCR beta chain originates from a study of blood T cell repertoires in COVID-19. The overall study: Sample material is recorded as cDNA or gDNA derived from T cells, B-cell-depleted T cells, or PBMCs.

This clone was found once. The CDR3 spans 17 residues. Per the germline V gene, CDR1 is LGHNA and CDR2 is YSLEER. The junction had 5 bases not matched to a gene; V was cut back by 0 bases and J by 1 base. Original methodology: The authors estimated nucleated cell counts from reference gene primer amplification. Assay used: immunoSEQ multiplex PCR; TCRdb lists only in-frame clones, some missing. Clonal size and the V and J genes are those of that table, whereas D and trimming came from the DNA. Of 200,000 to 250,000 clones listed, over 60% were seen once; the top ten hold around 7.7%. The chain combines TRBV4-3 with TRBJ1-5; 8 nucleotides align to TRBD1. The TCR sequence derives from a woman between 70 and 85 years old with acute or convalescent COVID-19. The sample taken for sequencing was peripheral blood. In DNA form, the CDR3 reads TGCGCCAGCAGCCAAGATCTTAGGACAGGGAGCAATCAGCCCCAGCATTTT. Translated, it gives CASSQDLRTGSNQPQHF.